The 10 T cell receptor beta chains below all came from one sample that was sequenced in a study of CD8+ T cells in alopecia areata. TCR sequencing used cDNA made by reverse transcription of extracted RNA. The assay was immunoSEQ multiplex PCR, and TCRdb's table has in-frame clones only and misses some. The repertoire holds nearly 110,000 clones, with around 83% as singletons. Described treatment: oral pan-JAK inhibitor, 5-10 mg twice daily. The material sequenced was CD8+ T cells sorted from blood, taken at week 24, from a patient treated with tofacitinib. Every receptor here comes from a human donor with alopecia areata.

The chain couples TRBV7-2 to TRBJ1-6, with a tentative D call TRBD1 (5 bases). V lost 6 bases to trimming and J lost 6 bases, with 9 bases between them. Germline CDR1 is SGHTA and CDR2 is FQGNSA. The CDR3 runs to 13 residues. The CDR3 sequence is CASSKGFNSPLHF. The DNA of the CDR3 is TGTGCCAGCAGTAAGGGGTTTAATTCACCCCTCCACTTT.

The rearrangement uses TRBV14 and TRBJ1-6; the D gene is possibly TRBD1 (5 bases). The CDR3 covers 13 residues. Germline CDR1 SGHDN, CDR2 FVKESK. Trimming pared 1 base from V and 10 bases from J, leaving 8 bases between. CDR3 coding DNA: TGTGCCAGCAGCCAAGGGGCAGGGTCACCCCTCCACTTT. It yields the protein CASSQGAGSPLHF.

This clone showed up just a few times. This chain joins TRBV19 and TRBJ1-1; D remains ambiguous. This CDR3 region has 12 residues. Germline CDR1 LNHDA, CDR2 SQIVND (reference sequence). V gave up 5 bases and J gave up 4 bases, with 8 bases separating them. Here the CDR3 DNA reads TGTGCCAGTAGTTCCCGGGGCACTGAAGCTTTCTTT. Encoded protein: CASSSRGTEAFF. Combining the CDR3 with reference TRBV19 and TRBJ1-1 gives the whole variable domain DGGITQSPKYLFRKEGQNVTLSCEQNLNHDAMYWYRQDPGQGLRLIYYSQIVNDFQKGDIAEGYSVSREKKESFPLTVTSAQKNPTAFYLCASSSRGTEAFFGQGTRLTVV.

The chain couples TRBV21-1 to TRBJ2-7; the table's TRBD1 call for D was not verified on the DNA. TRBV21-1 is designated a pseudogene. This CDR3 contains 18 residues. The CDR3 nucleotides read TGTGCCAGCAGCAAAGCAGGACAGGGGCACCTCAGCTCCTACGAGCAGTACTTC. Residues: CASSKAGQGHLSSYEQYF.

V usage is TRBV4-3 and J usage is TRBJ2-7, with 7 bases fitting TRBD1. V gave up 0 bases and J gave up 6 bases; unmatched junction bases: 14. CDR1 and CDR2 from the germline V gene are LGHNA and YSLEER. CDR3 length: 17 amino acids. The CDR3 loop is CASSQDRGGRDEGEQYF. The CDR3 region has the DNA TGCGCCAGCAGCCAAGATCGAGGGGGCAGGGATGAGGGCGAGCAGTACTTC.

The V gene is TRBV13, the J gene TRBJ2-5, with TRBD1 matching over 7 bases. With V trimmed by 3 bases and J by 3 bases, 10 bases remained unmatched. The germline gives CDR1 PRHDT, CDR2 FYEKMQ (reference sequence). The CDR3 totals 16 residues. This CDR3 reads CASSLVSLDREETQYF. The CDR3 bases are TGTGCCAGCAGCTTGGTCTCCCTTGACAGGGAAGAGACCCAGTACTTC.

This chain joins TRBV6-5 and TRBJ1-1; TRBD1 might be the D (6 bases). V was clipped by 7 bases and J by 6 bases, with 18 bases between them. Germline CDR1 and CDR2: MNHEY and SVGAGI. This CDR3 comprises 14 residues. The CDR3 here is CASNIRQGIAEAFF. As DNA, the CDR3 is TGTGCCAGCAACATCCGTCAGGGGATCGCTGAAGCTTTCTTT.

J is TRBJ2-2 and V is TRBV4-3; 9 bases fit TRBD2. CDR3 size: 16 residues. V lost 0 bases, J lost 3 bases, and 2 bases stayed unmatched. CDR1 is LGHNA and CDR2 is YSLEER in the germline V gene. The CDR3 here is CASSQDSGGDTGELFF. In DNA form, the CDR3 reads TGCGCCAGCAGCCAAGATAGCGGGGGTGACACCGGGGAGCTGTTTTTT.

The chain combines TRBV9 with TRBJ2-5; no clear D gene. From germline, CDR1 is SGDLS and CDR2 YYNGEE. Trimming removed 1 base at V and 0 bases at J, with 13 bases between. The CDR3 extends over 16 amino acids. This CDR3 reads CASSVTSVTYQETQYF. CDR3 in DNA: TGTGCCAGCAGCGTAACCAGCGTGACGTACCAAGAGACCCAGTACTTC.

The chain carries TRBV29-1 and TRBJ1-1; tentatively, D is TRBD1 (6 bases). Germline V lookup: CDR1 SQVTM, CDR2 ANQGSEA. The CDR3 runs 13 residues. The ends were cut back, 7 bases at V and 4 bases at J, with 16 bases in the middle. Here the CDR3 reads CSGSTGSRTEAFF. CDR3 sequence (DNA): TGCAGCGGTTCTACAGGGAGTCGCACTGAAGCTTTCTTT.